The present TCR beta chain was sequenced within a study of blood T cells in healthy people across ages. This clonotype was counted a few times. Next came a second PCR, run for roughly 6 to 11 cycles, which used a sample-barcoded 5' primer along with a J-beta primer mix. TCRdb re-called the 5' RACE reads through MiXCR, storing one row per CDR3 protein. The table records some 640,000 distinct CDR3 sequences, 45% to 50% of them present only once. Per the germline V gene, CDR1 is SQVTM and CDR2 is ANQGSEA. This CDR3 spans 14 amino acids. The V gene lost 4 bases and the J gene lost 3 bases, with 15 bases spanning the gap.

V and J are TRBV29-1 and TRBJ2-5; D may be TRBD2 (5 bases). The sequenced sample consisted of blood. The TCR was taken from a woman aged 55-69 years in good health. The CDR3 DNA reads as TGCAGCGTTGCCCCTCTTCTCGGGGAAGAGACCCAGTACTTC. It is translated as CSVAPLLGEETQYF. The variable domain in full, with the rest retrieved from reference TRBV29-1 and TRBJ2-5, is SAVISQKPSRDICQRGTSLTIQCQVDSQVTMMFWYRQQPGQSLTLIATANQGSEATYESGFVIDKFPISRPNLTFSTLTVSNMSPEDSSIYLCSVAPLLGEETQYFGPGTRLLVL.